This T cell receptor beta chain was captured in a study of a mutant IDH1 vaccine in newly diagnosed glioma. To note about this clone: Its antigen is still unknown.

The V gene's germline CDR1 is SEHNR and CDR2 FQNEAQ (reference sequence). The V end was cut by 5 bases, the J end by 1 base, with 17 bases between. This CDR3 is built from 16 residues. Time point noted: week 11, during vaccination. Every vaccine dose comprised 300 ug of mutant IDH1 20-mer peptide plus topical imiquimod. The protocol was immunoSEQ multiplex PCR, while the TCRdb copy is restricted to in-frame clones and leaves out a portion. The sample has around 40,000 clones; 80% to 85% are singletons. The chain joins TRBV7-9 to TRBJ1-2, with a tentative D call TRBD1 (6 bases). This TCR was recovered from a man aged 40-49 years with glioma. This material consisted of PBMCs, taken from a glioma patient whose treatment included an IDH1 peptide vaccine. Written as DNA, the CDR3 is TGTGCCAGCAGCGACCTCCTGGGAGGGGGTAACTATGGCTACACCTTC. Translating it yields CASSDLLGGGNYGYTF.